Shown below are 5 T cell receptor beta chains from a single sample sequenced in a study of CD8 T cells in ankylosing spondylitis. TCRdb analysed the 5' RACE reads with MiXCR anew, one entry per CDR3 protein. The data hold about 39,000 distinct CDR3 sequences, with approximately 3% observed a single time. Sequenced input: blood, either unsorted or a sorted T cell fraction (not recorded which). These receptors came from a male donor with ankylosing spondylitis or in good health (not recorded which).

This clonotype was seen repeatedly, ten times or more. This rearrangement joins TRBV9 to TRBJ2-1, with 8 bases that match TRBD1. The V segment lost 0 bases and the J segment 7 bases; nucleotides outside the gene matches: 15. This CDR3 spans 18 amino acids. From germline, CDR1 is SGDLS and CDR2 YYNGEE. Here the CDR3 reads CASSVGQTGARLDNEQFF. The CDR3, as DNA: TGTGCCAGCAGCGTAGGCCAGACAGGGGCCCGGCTAGATAATGAGCAGTTCTTC.

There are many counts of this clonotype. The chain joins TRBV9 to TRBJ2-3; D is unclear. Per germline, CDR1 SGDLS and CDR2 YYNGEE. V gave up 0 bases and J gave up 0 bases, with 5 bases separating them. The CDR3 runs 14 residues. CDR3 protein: CASSVAASTDTQYF. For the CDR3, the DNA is TGTGCCAGCAGCGTAGCTGCTAGCACAGATACGCAGTATTTT.

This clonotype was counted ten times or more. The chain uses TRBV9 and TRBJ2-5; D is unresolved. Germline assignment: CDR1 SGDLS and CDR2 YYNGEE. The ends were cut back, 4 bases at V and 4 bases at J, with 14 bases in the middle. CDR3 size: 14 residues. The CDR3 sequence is CASSLRPSSETQYF. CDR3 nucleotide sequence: TGTGCCAGCAGCCTACGACCGAGCTCAGAGACCCAGTACTTC.

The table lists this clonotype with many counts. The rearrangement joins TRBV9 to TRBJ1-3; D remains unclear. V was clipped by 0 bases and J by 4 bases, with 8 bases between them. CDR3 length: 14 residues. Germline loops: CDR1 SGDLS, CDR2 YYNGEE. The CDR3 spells CASSVEGGGNTIYF. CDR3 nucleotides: TGTGCCAGCAGCGTAGAAGGAGGGGGAAACACCATATATTTT.

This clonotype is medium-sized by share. The CDR3 here is CASSVDQRGTDTQYF. For the CDR3, the DNA is TGTGCCAGCAGCGTAGACCAGCGGGGCACAGATACGCAGTATTTT. V and J are TRBV9 and TRBJ2-3; D is perhaps TRBD2 (6 bases). Germline V gene lookup returns CDR1 SGDLS and CDR2 YYNGEE. Between the trimmed V and J ends, which lost 0 bases and 1 base, there was a span of 9 bases. The CDR3 spans 15 residues.